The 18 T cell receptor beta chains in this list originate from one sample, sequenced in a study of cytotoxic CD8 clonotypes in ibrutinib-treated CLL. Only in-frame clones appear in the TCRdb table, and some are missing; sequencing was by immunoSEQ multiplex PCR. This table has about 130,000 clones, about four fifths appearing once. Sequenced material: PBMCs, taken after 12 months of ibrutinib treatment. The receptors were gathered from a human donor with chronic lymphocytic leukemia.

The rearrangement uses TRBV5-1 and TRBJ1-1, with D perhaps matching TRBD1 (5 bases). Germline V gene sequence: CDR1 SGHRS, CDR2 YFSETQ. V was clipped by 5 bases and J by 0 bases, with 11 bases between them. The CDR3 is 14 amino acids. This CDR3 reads CASSWDGLNTEAFF. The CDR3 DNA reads TGCGCCAGCAGTTGGGACGGACTGAACACTGAAGCTTTCTTT.

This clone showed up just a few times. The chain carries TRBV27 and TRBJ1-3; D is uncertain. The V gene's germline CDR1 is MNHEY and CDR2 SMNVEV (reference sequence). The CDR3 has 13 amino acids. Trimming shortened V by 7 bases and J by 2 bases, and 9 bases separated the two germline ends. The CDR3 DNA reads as TGTGCCAGCATCCTCCGGGCTGGAAACACCATATATTTT. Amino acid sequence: CASILRAGNTIYF.

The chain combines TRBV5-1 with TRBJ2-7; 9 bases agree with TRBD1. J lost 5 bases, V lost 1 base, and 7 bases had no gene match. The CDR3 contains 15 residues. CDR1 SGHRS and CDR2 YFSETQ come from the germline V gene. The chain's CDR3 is CASSLSDRGFDEQYF. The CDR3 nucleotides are TGCGCCAGCAGCTTGTCGGACAGGGGTTTTGACGAGCAGTACTTC.

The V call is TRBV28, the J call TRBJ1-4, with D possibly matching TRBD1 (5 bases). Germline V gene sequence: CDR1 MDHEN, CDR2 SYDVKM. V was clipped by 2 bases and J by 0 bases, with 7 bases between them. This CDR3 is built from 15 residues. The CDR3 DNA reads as TGTGCCAGCAGTTTAGGGGCTGCAACTAATGAAAAACTGTTTTTT. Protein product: CASSLGAATNEKLFF.

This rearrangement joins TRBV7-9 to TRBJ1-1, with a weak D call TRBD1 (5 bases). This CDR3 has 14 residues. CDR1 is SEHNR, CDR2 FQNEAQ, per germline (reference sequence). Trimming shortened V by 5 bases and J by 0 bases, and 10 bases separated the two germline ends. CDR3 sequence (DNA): TGTGCCAGCAGCATGGGACTCGTGAACACTGAAGCTTTCTTT. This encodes CASSMGLVNTEAFF. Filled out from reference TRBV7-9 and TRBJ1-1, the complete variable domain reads DTGVSQNPRHKITKRGQNVTFRCDPISEHNRLYWYRQTLGQGPEFLTYFQNEAQLEKSRLLSDRFSAERPKGSFSTLEIQRTEQGDSAMYLCASSMGLVNTEAFFGQGTRLTVV.

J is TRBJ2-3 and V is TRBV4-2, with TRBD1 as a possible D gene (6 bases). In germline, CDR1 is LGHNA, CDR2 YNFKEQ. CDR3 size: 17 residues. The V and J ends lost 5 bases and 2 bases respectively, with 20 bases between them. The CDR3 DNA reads TGTGCCAGCAGCTTGGCCCTTGGACAGACAAACACAGATACGCAGTATTTT. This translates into CASSLALGQTNTDTQYF.

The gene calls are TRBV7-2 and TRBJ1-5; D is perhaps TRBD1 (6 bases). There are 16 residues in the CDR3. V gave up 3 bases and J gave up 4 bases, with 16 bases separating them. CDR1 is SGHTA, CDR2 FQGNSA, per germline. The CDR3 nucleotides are TGTGCCAGCAGCTTGGGGGGGCGGAGACAGAATCAGCCCCAGCATTTT. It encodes CASSLGGRRQNQPQHF.

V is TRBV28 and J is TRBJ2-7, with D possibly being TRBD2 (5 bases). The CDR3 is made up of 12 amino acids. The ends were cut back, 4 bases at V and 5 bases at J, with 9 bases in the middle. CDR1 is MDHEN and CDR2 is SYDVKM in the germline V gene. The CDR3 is CASSSGIHEQYF. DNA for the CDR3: TGTGCCAGCAGTTCCGGGATCCACGAGCAGTACTTC.

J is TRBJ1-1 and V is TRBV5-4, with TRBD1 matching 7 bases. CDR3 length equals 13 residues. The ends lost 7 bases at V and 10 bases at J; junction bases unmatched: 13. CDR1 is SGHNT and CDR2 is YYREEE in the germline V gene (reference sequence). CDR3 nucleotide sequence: TGTGCCAGCGGGTCAGGCGCAGGGGGTAGAGCTTTCTTT. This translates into CASGSGAGGRAFF. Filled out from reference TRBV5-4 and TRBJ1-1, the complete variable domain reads ETGVTQSPTHLIKTRGQQVTLRCSSQSGHNTVSWYQQALGQGPQFIFQYYREEENGRGNFPPRFSGLQFPNYSSELNVNALELDDSALYLCASGSGAGGRAFFGQGTRLTVV.

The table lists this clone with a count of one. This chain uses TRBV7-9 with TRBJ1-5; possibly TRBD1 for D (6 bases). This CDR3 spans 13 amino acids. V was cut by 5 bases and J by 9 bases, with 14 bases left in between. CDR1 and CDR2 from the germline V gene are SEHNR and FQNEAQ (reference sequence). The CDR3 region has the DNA TGTGCCAGCAGCCTAGGGGGGGGTCGGCCCCAGCATTTT. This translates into CASSLGGGRPQHF.

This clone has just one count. Written as DNA, the CDR3 is TGTGCCAGCAGCCGGGGACAGGGGGCGGGTGGCTACACCTTC. Encoded protein: CASSRGQGAGGYTF. This sequence joins TRBV5-4 and TRBJ1-2, with TRBD1 matching over 12 bases. The junction had 5 bases not matched to a gene; V was cut back by 4 bases and J by 7 bases. The CDR3 is made up of 14 amino acids. CDR1 is SGHNT and CDR2 is YYREEE in the germline V gene (reference sequence).

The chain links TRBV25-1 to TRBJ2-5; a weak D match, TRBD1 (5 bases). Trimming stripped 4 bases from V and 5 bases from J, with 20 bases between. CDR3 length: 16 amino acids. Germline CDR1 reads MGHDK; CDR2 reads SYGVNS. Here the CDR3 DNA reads TGTGCCAGCAGTGCCCAAGGGGAAGGGCGGAAGGAGACCCAGTACTTC. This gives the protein CASSAQGEGRKETQYF.

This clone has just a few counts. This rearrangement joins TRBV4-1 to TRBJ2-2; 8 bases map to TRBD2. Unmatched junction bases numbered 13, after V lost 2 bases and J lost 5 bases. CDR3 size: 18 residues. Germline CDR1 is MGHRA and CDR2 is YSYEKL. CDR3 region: CASSQLPAGVIETGELFF. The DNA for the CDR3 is TGCGCCAGCAGCCAACTTCCAGCGGGAGTAATAGAGACCGGGGAGCTGTTTTTT.

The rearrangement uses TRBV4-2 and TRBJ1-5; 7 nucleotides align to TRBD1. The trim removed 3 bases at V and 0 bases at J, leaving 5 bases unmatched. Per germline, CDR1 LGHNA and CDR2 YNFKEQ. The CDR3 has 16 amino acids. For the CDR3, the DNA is TGTGCCAGCAGCCAGGAGGGACAGATTAGCAATCAGCCCCAGCATTTT. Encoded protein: CASSQEGQISNQPQHF.

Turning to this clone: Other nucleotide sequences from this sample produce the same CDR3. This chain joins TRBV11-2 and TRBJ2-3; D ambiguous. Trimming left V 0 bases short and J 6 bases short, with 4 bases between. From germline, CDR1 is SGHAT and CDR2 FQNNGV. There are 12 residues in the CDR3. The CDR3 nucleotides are TGTGCCAGCAGCTTAGAAGGCGATACGCAGTATTTT. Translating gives CASSLEGDTQYF.

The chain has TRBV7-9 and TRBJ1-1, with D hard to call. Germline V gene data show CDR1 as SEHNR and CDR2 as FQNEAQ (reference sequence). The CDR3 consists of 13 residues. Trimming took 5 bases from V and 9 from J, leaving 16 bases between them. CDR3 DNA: TGTGCCAGCAGCCCCGCGTTTGGACGGCAAGCTTTCTTT. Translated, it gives CASSPAFGRQAFF.

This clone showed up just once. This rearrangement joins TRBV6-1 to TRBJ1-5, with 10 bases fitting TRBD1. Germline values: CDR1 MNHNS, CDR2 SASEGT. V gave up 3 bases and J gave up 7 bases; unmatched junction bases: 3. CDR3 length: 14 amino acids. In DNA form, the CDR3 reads TGTGCCAGCAGTGAGACAGGGGGCGAGCAGCCCCAGCATTTT. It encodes CASSETGGEQPQHF.

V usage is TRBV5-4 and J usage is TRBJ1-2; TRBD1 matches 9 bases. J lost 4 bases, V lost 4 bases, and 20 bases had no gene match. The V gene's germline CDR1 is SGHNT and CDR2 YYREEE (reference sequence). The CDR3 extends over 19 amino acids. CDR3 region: CASSQLELGQGSGFYGYTF. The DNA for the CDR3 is TGTGCCAGCAGCCAATTGGAACTGGGACAGGGCTCGGGATTCTATGGCTACACCTTC.